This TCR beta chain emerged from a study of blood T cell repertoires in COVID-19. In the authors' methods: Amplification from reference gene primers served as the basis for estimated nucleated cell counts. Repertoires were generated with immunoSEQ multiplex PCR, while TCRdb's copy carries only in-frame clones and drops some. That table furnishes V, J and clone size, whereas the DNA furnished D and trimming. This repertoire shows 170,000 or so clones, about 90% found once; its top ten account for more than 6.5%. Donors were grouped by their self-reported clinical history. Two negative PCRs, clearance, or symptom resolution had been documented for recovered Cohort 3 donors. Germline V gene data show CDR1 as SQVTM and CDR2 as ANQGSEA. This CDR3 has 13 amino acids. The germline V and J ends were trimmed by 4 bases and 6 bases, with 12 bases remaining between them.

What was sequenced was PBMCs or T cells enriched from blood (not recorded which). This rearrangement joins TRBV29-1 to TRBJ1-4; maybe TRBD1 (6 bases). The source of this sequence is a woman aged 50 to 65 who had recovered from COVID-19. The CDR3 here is CSVGSQGHEKLFF. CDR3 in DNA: TGCAGCGTTGGGTCACAGGGCCATGAAAAACTGTTTTTT.